The next 16 T cell receptor beta chains were all read from a single sample in a study of shared clonotypes between healthy human individuals. Assay: immunoSEQ multiplex PCR; the TCRdb copy retains only in-frame clones and omits some. The table includes a few million clones, around nine tenths detected once. Sequencing was performed on naive CD4+ T cells sorted from blood. Subset described: CD45RA+ positively selected. These receptors all come from a man between 18 and 29 years old in good health.

The chain has TRBV11-2 and TRBJ1-3; perhaps TRBD1 as D (5 bases). V shed 1 base and J shed 0 bases, with 13 bases lying between them. The germline V gene encodes CDR1 SGHAT and CDR2 FQNNGV. The CDR3 is made up of 17 amino acids. The CDR3 loop is CASSLVKGFSSGNTIYF. DNA for the CDR3: TGTGCCAGCAGCTTAGTGAAGGGGTTTAGCTCTGGAAACACCATATATTTT.

This chain connects TRBV7-9 to TRBJ2-7; D gene uncertain. CDR3 size: 15 residues. In germline, CDR1 is SEHNR, CDR2 FQNEAQ (reference sequence). V lost 1 base, J lost 1 base, and 11 bases lay in between. Here the CDR3 reads CASSLVGDSSYEQYF. The CDR3 nucleotides read TGTGCCAGCAGCTTAGTTGGCGACTCTTCCTACGAGCAGTACTTC.

This chain connects TRBV28 to TRBJ2-7; TRBD2 aligns across 9 bases. CDR1 and CDR2 from the germline V gene are MDHEN and SYDVKM. CDR3 length: 14 amino acids. V lost 8 bases and J lost 6; bases outside the gene matches: 11. CDR3 sequence reads: CASAIAGELGEQYF. CDR3 bases: TGTGCCAGCGCCATAGCGGGAGAATTAGGCGAGCAGTACTTC.

The genes are TRBV9 and TRBJ1-6, with 9 bases fitting TRBD1. Germline CDR1 is SGDLS and CDR2 is YYNGEE. V lost 4 bases to trimming and J lost 11 bases; unmatched junction nucleotides: 10. CDR3 length: 15 amino acids. CDR3 in DNA: TGTGCCAGCAGCACTCGGGACAGGGTTTTGGCACCCCTCCACTTT. Protein sequence: CASSTRDRVLAPLHF.

This chain connects TRBV5-1 to TRBJ2-1; tentatively, D is TRBD2 (6 bases). The CDR3 runs 15 residues. Germline V gene sequence: CDR1 SGHRS, CDR2 YFSETQ. The V gene lost 1 base and the J gene lost 3 bases, with 11 bases spanning the gap. This CDR3 is CASSLPVADYNEQFF. DNA for the CDR3: TGCGCCAGCAGCTTGCCCGTAGCGGACTACAATGAGCAGTTCTTC. The full variable domain, with the rest looked up from reference TRBV5-1 and TRBJ2-1, is KAGVTQTPRYLIKTRGQQVTLSCSPISGHRSVSWYQQTPGQGLQFLFEYFSETQRNKGNFPGRFSGRQFSNSRSEMNVSTLELGDSALYLCASSLPVADYNEQFFGPGTRLTVL.

This sequence joins TRBV27 and TRBJ1-6, with TRBD1 matching over 10 bases. CDR3 length: 12 residues. Germline trimming cut 10 bases from V and 12 bases from J; bases unmatched to any gene: 6. Germline V gives CDR1 MNHEY, CDR2 SMNVEV (reference sequence). CDR3 sequence (DNA): TGTGCCACCGGGACAGGGGCGCGACCCCTCCACTTT. Translation gives CATGTGARPLHF.

The rearrangement joins TRBV11-1 to TRBJ2-2; no firm D call. The CDR3 is made up of 15 amino acids. Germline lookup yields CDR1 SGHAT and CDR2 FQDESV (reference sequence). The ends were cut back, 2 bases at V and 2 bases at J, with 9 bases in the middle. The CDR3 is CASSLFSLNTGELFF. The CDR3 DNA is TGTGCCAGCAGCTTATTCTCCCTTAACACCGGGGAGCTGTTTTTT.

The chain couples TRBV7-9 to TRBJ2-2; 8 bases are a match to TRBD1. The J segment lost 6 bases and the V segment lost 8 bases, leaving 14 bases of the junction unmatched. Looked up from germline, CDR1 is SEHNR and CDR2 is FQNEAQ (reference sequence). The CDR3 runs 16 residues. CDR3 bases: TGTGCCAGCTCAGGGGGCGCAGGTACCGCGGCCGGGGAGCTGTTTTTT. It encodes CASSGGAGTAAGELFF.

This clone was counted between two and nine times. The chain couples TRBV10-2 to TRBJ1-2; no reliable D call. V was clipped by 9 bases and J by 2 bases, with 10 bases between them. CDR1 is WSHSY, CDR2 SAAADI, per germline. The CDR3 is 12 residues long. CDR3 residues: CASADLNYGYTF. The CDR3 coding sequence is TGCGCCAGTGCCGATCTAAACTATGGCTACACCTTC.

The rearrangement uses TRBV14 and TRBJ1-2; D not resolved. There are 18 residues in the CDR3. Germline CDR1 reads SGHDN; CDR2 reads FVKESK. V dropped 0 bases and J dropped 8 bases, with 25 bases sitting between them. CDR3 coding DNA: TGTGCCAGCAGCCAAGATCAGTCGTGGGGATTTGTATCCTCCGGCTACACCTTC. Translation gives CASSQDQSWGFVSSGYTF.

This sequence joins TRBV30 and TRBJ1-4; D is undetermined. The V end lost 1 base, the J end lost 8 bases, and 8 bases lay between the germline ends. CDR1 and CDR2 (germline): GTSNPN, SVGIG (reference sequence). CDR3 length equals 12 residues. The CDR3 reads CAWSEFPEKLFF. Written as DNA, the CDR3 is TGTGCCTGGAGTGAATTTCCCGAAAAACTGTTTTTT.

V and J are TRBV18 and TRBJ1-6; unclear D gene. V dropped 2 bases and J dropped 8 bases, with 10 bases sitting between them. Germline V gives CDR1 KGHSH, CDR2 LQKENI. There are 14 residues in the CDR3. The CDR3 loop reads CASSPMQSDSPLHF. The CDR3 nucleotides read TGTGCCAGCTCACCAATGCAGTCTGATTCACCCCTCCACTTT.

This sequence joins TRBV7-8 and TRBJ1-5, with 7 bases identical to TRBD1. The CDR3 is made up of 15 amino acids. CDR1 SGHVS and CDR2 FQNEAQ come from the germline V gene. The junction had 5 bases not matched to a gene; V was cut back by 6 bases and J by 0 bases. The CDR3 loop reads CASRETGFSNQPQHF. For the CDR3, the DNA is TGTGCCAGCAGAGAGACAGGGTTTAGCAATCAGCCCCAGCATTTT.

The chain has TRBV12-5 and TRBJ1-4; D unresolved. V was shortened by 7 bases and J by 14 bases, with 14 bases between the two germline ends. The V gene's germline CDR1 is LGHNT and CDR2 FRNRAP. This CDR3 comprises 11 residues. CDR3 sequence reads: CASVFPGYLFF. The CDR3 nucleotides read TGTGCTAGTGTTTTTCCGGGATACCTGTTTTTT.

This chain uses TRBV6-6 with TRBJ2-5; 13 bases match TRBD2. The germline gives CDR1 MNHNY, CDR2 SVGAGI (reference sequence). V lost 6 bases, J lost 2 bases, and 0 bases stayed unmatched. The CDR3 loop spans 14 amino acids. The CDR3 DNA reads as TGTGCCAGCAGACTAGCGGGGGGGCAAGAGACCCAGTACTTC. It specifies CASRLAGGQETQYF.

The chain has TRBV5-6 and TRBJ1-2; 7 nucleotides agree with TRBD1. Germline trimming cut 4 bases from V and 4 bases from J; bases unmatched to any gene: 4. There are 13 residues in the CDR3. The germline CDR1 and CDR2 sequences are SGHDT and YYEEEE. CDR3 coding DNA: TGTGCCAGCAGCAAGGGACAGCTCTATGGCTACACCTTC. It translates to CASSKGQLYGYTF.